This T cell receptor beta chain was obtained from a study of T-cell reconstitution after alpha-beta-depleted transplantation in children. Study results and caveats: Certain patients had high TCRbeta diversity at day 60, and it came from recipient T cells and thymic progenitors that survived. Counts and diversity of T cells one year after transplant came mostly from newly produced T cells.

This clonotype was counted between two and nine times. What it binds is not known. Construction of the TCRbeta library involved unique molecular identifiers. TCRdb reprocessed the PCR reads with MiXCR, giving one entry per CDR3 protein. The top ten clones hold roughly 6% of a sample with 200,000 to 250,000 distinct CDR3 sequences, roughly 6.6% of them seen once. CDR1 and CDR2 from the germline V gene are LGHDT and YNNKEL (reference sequence). The ends were cut back, 4 bases at V and 2 bases at J, with 12 bases in the middle. The CDR3 length is 14 residues. The receptor's source is a boy aged 2 to 9 with acute lymphoblastic leukemia, due to receive a stem cell transplant. This chain connects TRBV3-1 to TRBJ2-7; TRBD2 is a possible D gene (6 bases). Here the sequenced sample was PBMCs, taken before TCRalphabeta/CD19-depleted stem cell transplant. The CDR3 nucleotides read TGTGCCAGCAGCCCAGGAGGGGACGCCTACGAGCAGTACTTC. Its protein is CASSPGGDAYEQYF.